Included here is one T cell receptor (beta chain) sequence, with context. The sample comes from a study of blood T cells in healthy people across ages. With a J-beta primer mix and a sample-barcoded 5' primer, a second PCR ran about 7 to 11 cycles. TCRdb independently ran MiXCR on the 5' RACE reads; one entry per CDR3 protein. This table has some 1.5 million distinct CDR3 sequences, about 30% appearing once. Trimming removed 6 bases at V and 8 bases at J, with 22 bases between. CDR3 length: 15 amino acids. Germline V gene lookup returns CDR1 MNHEY and CDR2 SVGAGI. The receptor's source is a woman aged 25-40 years in good health. Sequencing used blood. The chain joins TRBV6-5 to TRBJ1-2, with a tentative D call TRBD1 (5 bases). The CDR3 DNA reads TGTGCCAGCAGCCCAGCGCGGACACATTATGGCGGCTACACCTTC. Protein product: CASSPARTHYGGYTF.